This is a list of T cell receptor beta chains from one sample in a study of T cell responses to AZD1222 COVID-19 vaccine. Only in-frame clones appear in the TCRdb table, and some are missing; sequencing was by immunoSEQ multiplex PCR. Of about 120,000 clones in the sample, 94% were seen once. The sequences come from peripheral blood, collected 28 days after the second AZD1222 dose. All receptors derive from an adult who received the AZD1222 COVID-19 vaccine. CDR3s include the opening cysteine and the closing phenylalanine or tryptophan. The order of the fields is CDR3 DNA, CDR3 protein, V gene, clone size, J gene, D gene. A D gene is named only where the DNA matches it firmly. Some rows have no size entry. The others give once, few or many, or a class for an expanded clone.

TGCGCCAGCAGCCAAGACGTCCTCGGACAGCCGAACACTGAAGCTTTCTTT	CASSQDVLGQPNTEAFF	TRBV4-1	once	TRBJ1-1	NA
TGTGCCAGCAGTCCTCGGACAGGGGATTACAATGAGCAGTTCTTC	CASSPRTGDYNEQFF	TRBV28	NA	TRBJ2-1	TRBD1
TGCGCCAGCAGCCCAGCGGGAGGGCTGGCCGATGAGCAGTTCTTC	CASSPAGGLADEQFF	TRBV5-1	once	TRBJ2-1	TRBD2
TGTGCCAGCAGTGAAGCGATTACTCCGAACACTGAAGCTTTCTTT	CASSEAITPNTEAFF	TRBV6-1	NA	TRBJ1-1	NA
TGTGCCAGCAGCTTATACGGACAGGGGGTTGGCGGGGAGCTGTTTTTT	CASSLYGQGVGGELFF	TRBV7-9	NA	TRBJ2-2	TRBD1
TGCGCCAGCAGCCAAGACAGGGCGGATGGCTACACCTTC	CASSQDRADGYTF	TRBV4-1	NA	TRBJ1-2	NA
TGTGCCAGCAGCTTAGATCCCGACTCGAACACCGGGGAGCTGTTTTTT	CASSLDPDSNTGELFF	TRBV7-6	NA	TRBJ2-2	NA
TGCAGCGTTGTTGCAACTAATGAAAAACTGTTTTTT	CSVVATNEKLFF	TRBV29-1	NA	TRBJ1-4	NA
TGTGCCAGTGGCCTTTATCAGCCCCAGCATTTT	CASGLYQPQHF	TRBV19	NA	TRBJ1-5	NA
TGTGCCAGCGGCAATCGTGGCTATGGCTACACCTTC	CASGNRGYGYTF	TRBV27	NA	TRBJ1-2	NA
TGTGCCAGCAGCCCAACGACAGGGGCGAACACTGAAGCTTTCTTT	CASSPTTGANTEAFF	TRBV11-3	NA	TRBJ1-1	TRBD1
TGTGCCAGCAGTCTCCGGACGGTGAACACTGAAGCTTTCTTT	CASSLRTVNTEAFF	TRBV27	NA	TRBJ1-1	NA
TGTGCCATCAGAATCGGCCGGGCGGACTCGGATGGCTACACCTTC	CAIRIGRADSDGYTF	TRBV10-3	NA	TRBJ1-2	NA
TGTGCCAGCAGCCTTAACAATGAGCAGTTCTTC	CASSLNNEQFF	TRBV7-8	NA	TRBJ2-1	NA
TGTGCCAGCAGCCTACAACTTTCCTACGAGCAGTACTTC	CASSLQLSYEQYF	TRBV5-6	NA	TRBJ2-7	NA
TGCGCCAGCAGCTTCAATTCCTATAATTCACCCCTCCACTTT	CASSFNSYNSPLHF	TRBV5-1	once	TRBJ1-6	NA
TGTGCCAGCCAAAAGAGAGTAGCCAAAAACATTCAGTACTTC	CASQKRVAKNIQYF	TRBV2	NA	TRBJ2-4	NA
TGTGCCAGCAGCTTAAGGGGGAGTGCGGGACAGGGCTATGGCTACACCTTC	CASSLRGSAGQGYGYTF	TRBV7-9	NA	TRBJ1-2	TRBD1
TGTGCCAGCAGTTACTCTCACGGAACTGAAGCTTTCTTT	CASSYSHGTEAFF	TRBV6-2/TRBV6-3	NA	TRBJ1-1	NA
TGTGCCAGCAGACTAGACGGTGATCAGCCCCAGCATTTT	CASRLDGDQPQHF	TRBV6-5	few	TRBJ1-5	NA
TGTGCCAGCAGTTCAGGGAGCCCCTATGGCTACACCTTC	CASSSGSPYGYTF	TRBV27	NA	TRBJ1-2	NA
TGTGCCAGCAGCCCCGGACAGGGGGGATCCGCTGAAGCTTTCTTT	CASSPGQGGSAEAFF	TRBV11-2	NA	TRBJ1-1	TRBD1
TGTGCCAGCAGCGTAAGGGGGAACACCGGGGAGCTGTTTTTT	CASSVRGNTGELFF	TRBV9	NA	TRBJ2-2	NA
TGTGCCAGCAGCTTGCGGACTAGCGGGAGAAGGACAGATACGCAGTATTTT	CASSLRTSGRRTDTQYF	TRBV5-4	NA	TRBJ2-3	TRBD2
TGTGCCAGCAGCTCCACTCCCGACAGCTGCGAGCAGTACTTC	CASSSTPDSCEQYF	TRBV6-5	NA	TRBJ2-7	NA
TGTGCCAGCAGCCCAGAGGGACCGGGAGGCTACACCTTC	CASSPEGPGGYTF	TRBV11-3	NA	TRBJ1-2	NA
TGTGCCAGCAGGAGAGGGGCGGGGCTGCACTATGGCTACACCTTC	CASRRGAGLHYGYTF	TRBV6-5	NA	TRBJ1-2	NA
TGCGCCAGCAGCCACCCATCGGGGGGATCCTACAATGAGCAGTTCTTC	CASSHPSGGSYNEQFF	TRBV4-1	NA	TRBJ2-1	TRBD2
TGTGCCAGTAGTCGGGGCCTGGCAGATACGCAGTATTTT	CASSRGLADTQYF	TRBV19	NA	TRBJ2-3	NA
TGTGCCATCAGTGTTACAGGGGAGGATACTGAAGCTTTCTTT	CAISVTGEDTEAFF	TRBV10-3	NA	TRBJ1-1	TRBD1
TGTGCCAGCAGTCGCCACGGACTAGCGGGGTCCACAGATACGCAGTATTTT	CASSRHGLAGSTDTQYF	TRBV11-3	NA	TRBJ2-3	TRBD2
TGTGCCAGTAGTATAGATCGGGCAGCGAACACCGGGGAGCTGTTTTTT	CASSIDRAANTGELFF	TRBV19	NA	TRBJ2-2	NA
TGTGCCAGCCAGGGGGCGCGAAAGTATGGCTACACCTTC	CASQGARKYGYTF	TRBV6-5	NA	TRBJ1-2	TRBD1
TGTGCCAGCAGTTATGGTGGCGGAAGAAACTACGAGCAGTACTTC	CASSYGGGRNYEQYF	TRBV6-6	NA	TRBJ2-7	NA
TGTGCCAGCAGCTCCAGGGGGACAGGGCCTAACTATGGCTACACCTTC	CASSSRGTGPNYGYTF	TRBV13	NA	TRBJ1-2	TRBD1
TGCGCCAGCAGCGATTTCGCGGGAGTGGGCTGGGAGACCCAGTACTTC	CASSDFAGVGWETQYF	TRBV5-1	NA	TRBJ2-5	TRBD2
TGTGCCAGCAGCCGAAGTGGACAGGGTTTATCCTACGAGCAGTACTTC	CASSRSGQGLSYEQYF	TRBV14	NA	TRBJ2-7	TRBD1
TGTGCCAGCAGCGTAGGCGGGGGGTACACCGGGGAGCTGTTTTTT	CASSVGGGYTGELFF	TRBV9	NA	TRBJ2-2	TRBD2
TGTGCCTGGACAGGGGCTCGGACTGAAGCTTTCTTT	CAWTGARTEAFF	TRBV30	NA	TRBJ1-1	NA
TGCAGCGTTCATAGACTAGCTATCGACGAGCAGTACTTC	CSVHRLAIDEQYF	TRBV29-1	NA	TRBJ2-7	TRBD2
TGTGCCAGTAGTATTCGTCCAGGGGAGGGCTACACCTTC	CASSIRPGEGYTF	TRBV19	NA	TRBJ1-2	NA
TGTGCCAGCAAAACAGCGGACGGTAACTATGGCTACACCTTC	CASKTADGNYGYTF	TRBV6-5	NA	TRBJ1-2	NA
TGTGCCAGCAGCTTAGGAGCTACAGGGATGAGGAGCTACACCTTC	CASSLGATGMRSYTF	TRBV27	NA	TRBJ1-2	NA
TGTGCCAGCAGCGTATCCAGGACCAACTCCTACGAGCAGTACTTC	CASSVSRTNSYEQYF	TRBV9	NA	TRBJ2-7	NA